This T cell receptor beta chain emerged from a study of CXCR3-negative and CXCR3-positive naive CD8 T cells. Study overall: Sequencing yielded 120 million to 150 million TRB reads, roughly 1.5 +/- 0.3 million per library.

5' RACE that incorporated UMI labels was used to prepare the TRB cDNA libraries. From the 5' RACE reads, TCRdb lists one entry per CDR3 protein and no DNA. The sample table includes approximately 88,000 distinct CDR3 sequences. CD45RO-CCR7+CD27+CD95- defined naive CD8+ T cells. The germline V gene has CDR1 SGHKS and CDR2 YYEKEE (reference sequence). The CDR3 extends over 13 amino acids. Study results and caveats: The study found CXCR3 expression partially decreased after cryopreservation and ran most assays on fresh PBMCs. For memory CD8+ cells diversity was much lower, but both naive subsets had comparably high diversity. CXCR3-expressing naive cells carried TRB CDR3s more hydrophobic than those of CXCR3-negative naive cells.

Points on this clonotype: Its antigen remains unidentified.

Sample: naive CXCR3+ CD8+ T cells from blood. Described subset: CD45RO-CCR7+CD27+CD95- naive CD8+ T cells expressing CXCR3 (TNR3+). The rearrangement joins TRBV5-5 to TRBJ1-1. The sequence came from a human donor in good health. Some clones in this sample may be carry-over from other donors' samples. The CDR3 region is CASSLGMNTEALF.